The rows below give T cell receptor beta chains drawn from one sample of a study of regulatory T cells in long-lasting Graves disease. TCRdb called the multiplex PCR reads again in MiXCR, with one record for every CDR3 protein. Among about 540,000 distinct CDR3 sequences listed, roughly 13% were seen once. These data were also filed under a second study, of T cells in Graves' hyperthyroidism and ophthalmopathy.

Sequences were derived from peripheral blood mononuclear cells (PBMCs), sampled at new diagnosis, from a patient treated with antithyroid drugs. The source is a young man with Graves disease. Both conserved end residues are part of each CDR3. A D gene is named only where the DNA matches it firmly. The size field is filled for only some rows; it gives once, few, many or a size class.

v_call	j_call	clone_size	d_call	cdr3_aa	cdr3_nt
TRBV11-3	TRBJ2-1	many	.	CASSQAGAGEQFF	TGTGCCAGCAGCCAGGCGGGCGCGGGGGAGCAGTTCTTC
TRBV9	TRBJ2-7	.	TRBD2	CASSVGWTSAYEQYF	TGTGCCAGCAGCGTAGGGTGGACTAGCGCTTACGAGCAGTACTTC
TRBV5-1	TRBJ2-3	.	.	CASSLAVGTDTQYF	TGCGCCAGCAGCTTGGCGGTTGGGACAGATACGCAGTATTTT
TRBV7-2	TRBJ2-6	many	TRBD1	CASRQGSGANVLTF	TGTGCCAGTAGACAGGGGTCCGGGGCCAACGTCCTGACTTTC
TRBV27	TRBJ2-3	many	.	CATGGLAGTDTQYF	TGTGCCACCGGGGGGCTAGCAGGCACAGATACGCAGTATTTT
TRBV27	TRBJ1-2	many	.	CASSLRFNLGGYTF	TGTGCCAGCAGTTTAAGGTTCAACCTGGGTGGCTACACCTTC
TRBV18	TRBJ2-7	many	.	CASSPATDEQYF	TGTGCCAGCTCACCAGCTACCGACGAGCAGTACTTC
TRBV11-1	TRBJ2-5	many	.	CASSHNLARPQETQYF	TGTGCCAGCAGCCACAACCTAGCGAGGCCACAAGAGACCCAGTACTTC
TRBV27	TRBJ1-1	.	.	CASRTGVATEAFF	TGTGCCAGTCGAACGGGGGTTGCCACTGAAGCTTTCTTT
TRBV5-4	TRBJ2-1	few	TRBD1	CASSAGQGPYNEQFF	TGTGCCAGCAGCGCTGGACAGGGCCCCTATAATGAGCAGTTCTTC
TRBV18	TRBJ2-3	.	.	CASSPLAGDTQYF	TGTGCCAGCTCACCATTGGCAGGAGATACGCAGTATTTT
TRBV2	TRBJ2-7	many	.	CASSEALRAQDF	TGTGCCAGCAGTGAAGCGCTGCGCGCCCAAGACTTC